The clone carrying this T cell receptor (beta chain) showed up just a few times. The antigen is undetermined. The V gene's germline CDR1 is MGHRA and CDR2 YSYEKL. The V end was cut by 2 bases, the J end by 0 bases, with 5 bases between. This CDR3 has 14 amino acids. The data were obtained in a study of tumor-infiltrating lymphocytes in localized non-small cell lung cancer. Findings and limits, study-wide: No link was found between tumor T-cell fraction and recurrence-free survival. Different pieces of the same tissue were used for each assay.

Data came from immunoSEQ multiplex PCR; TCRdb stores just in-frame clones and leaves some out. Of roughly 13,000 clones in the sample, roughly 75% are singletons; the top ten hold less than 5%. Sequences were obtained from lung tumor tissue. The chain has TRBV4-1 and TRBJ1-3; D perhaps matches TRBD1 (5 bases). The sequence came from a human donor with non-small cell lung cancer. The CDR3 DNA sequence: TGCGCCAGCAGCCAACAGGGCTCTGGAAACACCATATATTTT. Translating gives CASSQQGSGNTIYF.